The source of this T cell receptor (beta chain) is a study of T-cell memory formation after mild COVID-19. Study results and caveats: The CD4+ clones that contracted clustered mainly within CM and EM, and the CD8+ clones concentrated in EMRA.

On this clonotype: Antigen: not known.

J lost 1 base, V lost 4 bases, and 4 bases had no gene match. The germline V gene has CDR1 SGHTA and CDR2 FQGNSA. The CDR3 is 16 residues long. TCRdb fed the 5' RACE reads into MiXCR, producing one record per CDR3 protein. The repertoire holds around 400,000 distinct CDR3 sequences, with 20% to 30% as singletons. This rearrangement joins TRBV7-2 to TRBJ2-1, with 10 bases matching TRBD1. Sequencing was done on a sample of PBMCs or a T cell subset sorted from them (not recorded which). This clonotype was sampled from an adult woman who had mild COVID-19 (a few samples of this study predate the infection). Cell type and time point are not known. For the CDR3, the DNA is TGTGCCAGCAGCTGGTCGGGACAGGGGTCCTACAATGAGCAGTTCTTC. As protein: CASSWSGQGSYNEQFF.